The rows below give T cell receptor beta chains drawn from one sample of a study of technical replicates of blood from a handful of donors. The assay was immunoSEQ multiplex PCR, and TCRdb's table has in-frame clones only and misses some. The sample includes under 85,000 clones, approximately 94% of them seen just once. The specimen was T cells isolated from PBMCs. The receptor source for this set is a human donor in good health. The CDR3 runs from the conserved cysteine through the conserved F or W. The D gene is left open where the match is weak. The size field is filled for only some rows; it gives once, few, many or a size class.

clone_size d_call j_call v_call cdr3_nt cdr3_aa
. TRBD1 TRBJ1-4 TRBV7-2 TGTGCCAGCAGTCCCGGGACAGGGGGAGAAAAACTGTTTTTT CASSPGTGGEKLFF
. . TRBJ1-1 TRBV5-1 TGCGCCAGCAGCTTGATCCAGAACACTGAAGCTTTCTTT CASSLIQNTEAFF
. TRBD2 TRBJ2-7 TRBV5-6 TGTGCCAGCAGCTTGCTACGGACTAGCGGTTACGAGCAGTACTTC CASSLLRTSGYEQYF
. TRBD2 TRBJ2-1 TRBV28 TGTGCCAGCAGTTTAGGCTCTAGCGGGATAAATGAGCAGTTCTTC CASSLGSSGINEQFF
once . TRBJ2-7 TRBV6-5 TGTGCCAGCACGACTACAACTAGACTCGAGCAGTACTTC CASTTTTRLEQYF
. TRBD1 TRBJ2-7 TRBV5-5 TGTGCCAGCAGAACCGGGACAGGGTCCTACGAGCAGTACTTC CASRTGTGSYEQYF
. . TRBJ2-3 TRBV29-1 TGCAGCCCGTCCTCTAGCACCGAAAGCACAGATACGCAGTATTTT CSPSSSTESTDTQYF
once TRBD2 TRBJ2-7 TRBV19 TGTGCCAGTAGTAGGATCGATGCGGGGGGTTACTACGAGCAGTACTTC CASSRIDAGGYYEQYF
. TRBD2 TRBJ2-3 TRBV4-2 TGTGCCAGCAGCCTTAGCGGGGTCGGGGATACGCAGTATTTT CASSLSGVGDTQYF
once . TRBJ1-3 TRBV5-6 TGTGCCAGCAGCACTCTCCCCACAGGCTCTGCTGGAAACACCATATATTTT CASSTLPTGSAGNTIYF
. . TRBJ2-2 TRBV6-5 TGTGCCAGCAGTCGATACACAGGGCGGGGGGGGGAGCTGTTTTTT CASSRYTGRGGELFF
. TRBD2 TRBJ2-1 TRBV11-3 TGTGCCAGCACCACGGGACTAGTGACGGGGGGTGAGCAGTTCTTC CASTTGLVTGGEQFF
. TRBD2 TRBJ2-1 TRBV5-1 TGCGCCAGCAGCTTGGCCTTCGGACTAGCGGTCAATGAGCAGTTCTTC CASSLAFGLAVNEQFF
. . TRBJ2-1 TRBV11-2 TGTGCCAGCAGCTTAGGGTTCTCGGGCAATGAGCAGTTCTTC CASSLGFSGNEQFF
. . TRBJ2-7 TRBV6-1 TGTGCCAGCAGTGCTAGCTACAGGGAAGTCTACGAGCAGTACTTC CASSASYREVYEQYF
. TRBD2 TRBJ2-3 TRBV18 TGTGCCAGCTCACCTAGGGCGGGGGGGCCAGATACGCAGTATTTT CASSPRAGGPDTQYF
. . TRBJ2-7 TRBV6-1 TGTGCCAGCAGTGAAGGCGACATGGGCGAGCAGTACTTC CASSEGDMGEQYF
. . TRBJ2-1 TRBV28 TGTGCCAGCAGTTTACGCCGTATAGCGGGACAGAACAATGAGCAGTTCTTC CASSLRRIAGQNNEQFF
. . TRBJ2-7 TRBV7-8 TGTGCCAGCAGCTCTACGGGGTATTACGAGCAGTACTTC CASSSTGYYEQYF
. TRBD1 TRBJ1-1 TRBV4-1 TGCGCCAGCAGACATATAGGGCAGGGGGCTGAAGCTTTCTTT CASRHIGQGAEAFF
. . TRBJ1-1 TRBV7-6 TGTGCCAGCAGCTTAGCCTCTCGGGGTGGCGGCACTGAAGCTTTCTTT CASSLASRGGGTEAFF
. . TRBJ1-1 TRBV4-1 TGCGCCAGCAGCCAAGCCCCCGGGGGTCTATTGAACACTGAAGCTTTCTTT CASSQAPGGLLNTEAFF
once . TRBJ1-3 TRBV9 TGTGCCAGCAGCGTAGAGGGACTTACCAGAAACACCATATATTTT CASSVEGLTRNTIYF
. . TRBJ2-1 TRBV5-1 TGCGCCAGCAGCTTCGTAGATTCAGGGACACAAAATGAGCAGTTCTTC CASSFVDSGTQNEQFF
. . TRBJ2-7 TRBV27 TGTGCCAGCAGTCCCATCGCTGCGGGGGAGCAGTACTTC CASSPIAAGEQYF
. TRBD1 TRBJ2-3 TRBV7-8 TGTGCCAGCAGCCACGGACAGGGCGCAGATACGCAGTATTTT CASSHGQGADTQYF
. . TRBJ1-2 TRBV19 TGTGCCAGTAGCGGACTCGACTACACCTTC CASSGLDYTF
. . TRBJ1-1 TRBV9 TGTGCCAGCAGCCTCCTTGTCAACACTGAAGCTTTCTTT CASSLLVNTEAFF
. TRBD1 TRBJ2-5 TRBV7-9 TGTGCCAGCAGCTACGGGACAGCTCAGCAAGAGACCCAGTACTTC CASSYGTAQQETQYF
once . TRBJ2-3 TRBV10-1 TGCGCCAGCAGTGATACAGATCCCTTCACAGATACGCAGTATTTT CASSDTDPFTDTQYF
once TRBD2 TRBJ2-1 TRBV4-2 TGTGCCAGCAGCTCCGGGACTAGCGGGAAGGATGAGCAGTTCTTC CASSSGTSGKDEQFF
. TRBD2 TRBJ2-3 TRBV7-2 TGTGCCAGCAGCGTACCGGGGGGGACAGATACGCAGTATTTT CASSVPGGTDTQYF
. . TRBJ1-2 TRBV6-1 TGTGCCAGCAGTGAACGGAACTATGGCTACACCTTC CASSERNYGYTF
. . TRBJ2-3 TRBV5-1 TGCGCCAGCAGCTTGAGCCGGGCAGGGGGGGATACGCAGTATTTT CASSLSRAGGDTQYF
. . TRBJ1-2 TRBV11-2 TGTGCCAGCAGCTTAGGGTCGGACTATGGCTACACCTTC CASSLGSDYGYTF